This TCR beta chain was captured in a study of blood T cell repertoires in COVID-19 (dated by TCRdb to between 2020 and 2021). Background on the whole study: Collaborator samples came from the United States, Italy and Spain and covered acute and convalescent phases of COVID-19. The material from the prospective study consisted of cDNA or gDNA derived from T cells, B-cell-depleted T cells, or PBMCs. Deeply sampled blood TCRbeta repertoires from subjects exposed to, actively infected with, or recovered from COVID-19 were included in the dataset. The repertoires were released in a freely available public database intended as a resource for research on the immune response to SARS-CoV-2. Samples were obtained from the ongoing ImmuneRACE study (first 160 participants) and from about 1,300 subjects provided by 6 global collaborators. A de-identified subject ID, COVID-19 status, age in years and sex were almost always included in the sample metadata. Where available, HLA class I and class II types were obtained from metadata supplied by the sample provider rather than from assay-based typing. Findings and caveats that apply to the study as a whole: Clinical and demographic metadata were provided uncurated, with the amount varying by source and participant.

TCRbeta CDR3 regions were amplified from genomic DNA using the immunoSEQ Assay, a bias-controlled multiplex PCR. The authors' pipeline ran thus. The number of nucleated cells in each sample was estimated from the amplification of reference gene primers within the assay. Sequence reads were collapsed and filtered to measure the absolute abundance of every unique TCRbeta CDR3 rearrangement. For each sample, productive Simpson clonality was calculated as the square root of Simpson's diversity index over productive rearrangements. Not all clones reach the TCRdb copy of this immuneACCESS table, which keeps in-frame sequences only. Checked studies attribute under half of the gap to unresolved V genes and leave the rest unexplained. The V and J calls and clone size are taken from that table; D and trimming were inferred from the DNA. For this sample there are 150,000 to 200,000 clones; more than 70% appear just once. Of the sample, approximately 2.9% is held by the ten largest clones.

Whole blood was collected in K2EDTA tubes by collaborating institutions according to the institutions' own protocols. For TCRbeta analysis, collaborators shipped samples as frozen whole blood, isolated PBMCs, or DNA extracted from either of those sample types. The CDR3 sequence holds 14 residues, the cysteine and phenylalanine included. The only DNA kept is the CDR3, 42 bases in frame from the first base. V is pared back by 2 bases and J by 9 bases, with 14 bases lying between the germline termini. CDR1 and CDR2 are drawn from the germline V gene (reference sequence): LNHDA, SQIVND. This clone appeared a single time. The clone's antigen remains unknown. No quality values exist for individual bases; no much larger clone is one base distant.

The source is a woman aged 80 or over with active or convalescent COVID-19. The sample consisted of peripheral blood. The V gene is TRBV19 and the J gene is TRBJ1-5; the D gene is possibly TRBD1, with 5 bases matching. Here is the DNA: TGTGCCAGTAGTATATGGGAGGACAATGGGCCCCAGCATTTT. Protein translation: CASSIWEDNGPQHF.